Listed here are 17 T cell receptor beta chains from one sample, sequenced in a study of cytomegalovirus exposure and HLA in healthy donors. Amplification used 60 Vbeta primers and 13 Jbeta primers. The data were produced by immunoSEQ multiplex PCR, yet TCRdb's version contains in-frame clones alone and is incomplete. The sample lists about 180,000 clones; 82% were seen once. The sequencing input was PBMCs. The receptors derive from a man aged 40-49 years in good health and CMV-seronegative.

The chain couples TRBV5-1 to TRBJ2-1; 10 nucleotides align to TRBD2. The CDR3 runs to 15 residues. With 5 bases clipped from V and 2 bases from J, the junction kept 4 bases outside the gene matches. Germline CDR1 and CDR2: SGHRS and YFSETQ. The CDR3 here is CASSLAGETYNEQFF. The CDR3 DNA reads TGCGCCAGCAGTCTAGCGGGGGAAACCTACAATGAGCAGTTCTTC.

J is TRBJ2-3 and V is TRBV25-1; 8 nucleotides agree with TRBD2. Germline-derived CDR1 and CDR2 are MGHDK and SYGVNS. V trimming: 3 bases; J trimming: 0 bases; junction bases outside the gene matches: 2. CDR3 length: 15 residues. CDR3: CASSESGGSTDTQYF. The CDR3 DNA follows: TGTGCCAGCAGTGAGTCGGGGGGGAGCACAGATACGCAGTATTTT.

This clone came up a few times. J is TRBJ2-1 and V is TRBV4-3, with 10 nucleotides matching TRBD1. The CDR3 extends over 18 amino acids. Germline lookup yields CDR1 LGHNA and CDR2 YSLEER. With V trimmed by 0 bases and J by 8 bases, 13 bases remained unmatched. The CDR3 loop reads CASSQDATPRTGGYEQFF. The DNA for the CDR3 is TGCGCCAGCAGCCAAGATGCCACCCCCAGGACAGGGGGATATGAGCAGTTCTTC.

The V and J genes are TRBV28 and TRBJ1-1; 9 bases are a match to TRBD1. Trimming at V came to 2 bases and at J to 6 bases, leaving 4 bases not matched to a gene. Germline V gene lookup returns CDR1 MDHEN and CDR2 SYDVKM. This CDR3 has 14 residues. CDR3 coding DNA: TGTGCCAGCAGTTTAGGGGGACAGGGAGCTGAAGCTTTCTTT. Translated, it gives CASSLGGQGAEAFF.

The V and J genes are TRBV5-1 and TRBJ2-5; possible D gene TRBD2, 7 bases. Germline V lookup: CDR1 SGHRS, CDR2 YFSETQ. Trimming shortened V by 5 bases and J by 5 bases, and 10 bases separated the two germline ends. The CDR3 contains 12 residues. The CDR3 DNA follows: TGCGCCAGCAGGGGGGGGCTCGAGACCCAGTACTTC. It translates to CASRGGLETQYF.

V usage is TRBV6-5 and J usage is TRBJ1-1; D remains ambiguous. The germline V gene encodes CDR1 MNHEY and CDR2 SVGAGI. The CDR3 runs to 13 residues. V was clipped by 0 bases and J by 7 bases, with 9 bases between them. Here the CDR3 reads CASSYSSDLEAFF. CDR3 nucleotides: TGTGCCAGCAGTTACTCCAGCGACCTTGAAGCTTTCTTT.

V usage is TRBV7-3 and J usage is TRBJ1-1, with a weak D call TRBD1 (5 bases). Germline CDR1 is SGHTA and CDR2 is FQGTGA. V dropped 4 bases and J dropped 1 base, with 13 bases sitting between them. The CDR3 runs 15 residues. The CDR3 DNA reads as TGTGCCAGCAGCTCCACGGGGGGAGGGAACACTGAAGCTTTCTTT. It specifies CASSSTGGGNTEAFF. Together with reference TRBV7-3 and TRBJ1-1, the CDR3 gives the full variable domain: GAGVSQTPSNKVTEKGKYVELRCDPISGHTALYWYRQSLGQGPEFLIYFQGTGAADDSGLPNDRFFAVRPEGSVSTLKIQRTERGDSAVYLCASSSTGGGNTEAFFGQGTRLTVV.

The genes are TRBV14 and TRBJ2-7, with 10 bases that match TRBD1. There are 16 residues in the CDR3. Germline V gives CDR1 SGHDN, CDR2 FVKESK. The J segment lost 0 bases and the V segment lost 3 bases, leaving 5 bases of the junction unmatched. The CDR3 is CASSHMTGGSSYEQYF. CDR3 DNA: TGTGCCAGCAGCCATATGACAGGGGGCAGCTCCTACGAGCAGTACTTC.

The genes are TRBV6-6 and TRBJ1-2; D gene ambiguous. The germline V and J ends were trimmed by 10 bases and 0 bases, with 15 bases remaining between them. The CDR3 loop spans 14 amino acids. CDR1 is MNHNY, CDR2 SVGAGI, per germline (reference sequence). Written as DNA, the CDR3 is TGTGCCATCGCCCTGCCGGGGTCTAACTATGGCTACACCTTC. This gives the protein CAIALPGSNYGYTF.

This clone was seen a single time. The rearrangement links TRBV4-1 to TRBJ2-5; TRBD2 matches 14 bases. The DNA end lines up better with TRBJ2-7; the J call may be wrong. Per germline, CDR1 MGHRA and CDR2 YSYEKL. The CDR3 covers 19 residues. The CDR3 protein is CASSQAAMTSGGAGGEQYF. In DNA, the CDR3 is TGCGCCAGCAGCCAAGCTGCCATGACTAGCGGGGGGGCAGGTGGCGAGCAGTACTTC.

The rearrangement links TRBV2 to TRBJ1-3; 8 bases align to TRBD1. With V trimmed by 6 bases and J by 4 bases, 11 bases remained unmatched. This CDR3 comprises 16 residues. Per the germline V gene, CDR1 is SNHLY and CDR2 is FYNNEI. The DNA for the CDR3 is TGTGCCAGCAGGGCCCAGGACAGGGTGGCCGGAAACACCATATATTTT. Translation gives CASRAQDRVAGNTIYF.

This clone has more than one count but fewer than ten. CDR3 bases: TGTGCCAGCAGTGATCATCCCCCCGCGGGAGGAGGGGAGCAGTACTTC. Protein product: CASSDHPPAGGGEQYF. The gene calls are TRBV2 and TRBJ2-7, with 8 bases aligning to TRBD2. Germline CDR1 and CDR2: SNHLY and FYNNEI. The CDR3 is made up of 16 amino acids. V gave up 3 bases and J gave up 7 bases; unmatched junction bases: 14.

The sample holds a few counts of this clone. The chain carries TRBV28 and TRBJ1-6; 7 bases agree with TRBD1. The CDR3 runs 14 residues. The V segment lost 5 bases and the J segment 6 bases; nucleotides outside the gene matches: 4. CDR1 and CDR2 (germline): MDHEN, SYDVKM. This chain's CDR3 is CASSVGGLNSPLHF. CDR3 sequence (DNA): TGTGCCAGCAGTGTAGGGGGCCTTAATTCACCCCTCCACTTT.

This clone is a singleton in its sample. The V call is TRBV28, the J call TRBJ2-7; 13 bases are shared with TRBD2. The CDR3 consists of 16 residues. CDR1 is MDHEN, CDR2 SYDVKM, per germline. With 7 bases clipped from V and 2 bases from J, the junction kept 8 bases outside the gene matches. The CDR3 is CASTKTSGGLAYEQYF. DNA of the CDR3: TGTGCCAGCACCAAGACTAGCGGGGGGCTAGCCTACGAGCAGTACTTC.

V and J are TRBV29-1 and TRBJ2-1, with 7 positions matching TRBD1. The CDR3 has 14 residues. Germline CDR1 is SQVTM and CDR2 is ANQGSEA. V was pared by 2 bases and J by 6 bases, with 7 bases of the junction left unmatched. For the CDR3, the DNA is TGCAGCGTTGAACCGGGACAGAGGTTCAATGAGCAGTTCTTC. Amino acids: CSVEPGQRFNEQFF.

J is TRBJ2-7 and V is TRBV5-1, with 8 positions matching TRBD1. This CDR3 contains 14 residues. CDR1 and CDR2 from the germline V gene are SGHRS and YFSETQ. Trimming took 2 bases from V and 4 from J; bases not matched to a gene: 5. CDR3 bases: TGCGCCAGCAGCTTTACAGGGGGTTCTTACGAGCAGTACTTC. Its protein is CASSFTGGSYEQYF.

The chain combines TRBV29-1 with TRBJ1-4; 7 nucleotides align to TRBD1. Germline CDR1 and CDR2: SQVTM and ANQGSEA. This CDR3 is built from 13 residues. After removal of 4 bases from V and 8 bases from J, the junction contained 7 bases not matched to a gene. CDR3 nucleotides: TGCAGCGTTGTAATACAGGGGAACGAAAAACTGTTTTTT. It is translated as CSVVIQGNEKLFF.